One sample yielded the 11 T cell receptor beta chains listed below, sequenced in a study of cytomegalovirus exposure and HLA in healthy donors. With 60 Vbeta and 13 Jbeta primers, the PCR was carried out. TCRdb keeps only in-frame clones here, not all; method: immunoSEQ multiplex PCR. The sample yields approximately 220,000 clones, about 74% seen once. The sample was PBMCs. Receptor source: a man in his forties in good health and CMV-seronegative.

The V gene is TRBV7-9, the J gene TRBJ2-3; 14 bases are a match to TRBD2. CDR3 size: 16 residues. J gave up 5 bases and V 5 bases, and 6 bases lay outside the gene matches. Germline V gene lookup returns CDR1 SEHNR and CDR2 FQNEAQ (reference sequence). In DNA, the CDR3 is TGTGCCAGCAGCCAGGGACTAGCGGGGGCCCGAGATACGCAGTATTTT. This codes for CASSQGLAGARDTQYF. The complete variable domain, with remaining parts taken from reference TRBV7-9 and TRBJ2-3, reads DTGVSQNPRHKITKRGQNVTFRCDPISEHNRLYWYRQTLGQGPEFLTYFQNEAQLEKSRLLSDRFSAERPKGSFSTLEIQRTEQGDSAMYLCASSQGLAGARDTQYFGPGTRLTVL.

Here the CDR3 DNA reads TGTGCCAGCAGTTTATGGGCCCAAGGCTACGAGCAGTACTTC. Translation gives CASSLWAQGYEQYF. The chain couples TRBV27 to TRBJ2-7; D remains ambiguous. This CDR3 comprises 14 residues. V shed 1 base and J shed 3 bases, with 10 bases lying between them. Germline loops: CDR1 MNHEY, CDR2 SMNVEV (reference sequence).

This clone came up once. Other DNA sequences in this sample translate to the same CDR3. The CDR3 loop reads CASSYRGTGELFF. CDR3 sequence (DNA): TGCGCCAGCAGCTACAGGGGTACCGGGGAGCTGTTTTTT. The chain combines TRBV5-1 with TRBJ2-2; 7 nucleotides align to TRBD1. The CDR3 has 13 residues. Germline loops: CDR1 SGHRS, CDR2 YFSETQ. V dropped 3 bases and J dropped 5; count of bases not matched to a gene: 1.

The CDR3 region is CASSVTSGRAYNEQFF. CDR3 nucleotide sequence: TGTGCCAGCAGCGTGACTAGCGGGAGGGCCTACAATGAGCAGTTCTTC. This sequence joins TRBV9 and TRBJ2-1; 14 nucleotides match TRBD2. The CDR3 has 16 amino acids. V dropped 2 bases and J dropped 2; count of bases not matched to a gene: 0. CDR1 SGDLS and CDR2 YYNGEE come from the germline V gene.

The J gene is TRBJ1-3, the V gene TRBV27, with D maybe TRBD1 (5 bases). Trimming removed 6 bases at V and 3 bases at J, with 15 bases between. The CDR3 totals 15 residues. From germline, CDR1 is MNHEY and CDR2 SMNVEV (reference sequence). This CDR3 reads CASSQNIGVGNTIYF. The CDR3 coding sequence is TGTGCCAGCAGCCAAAATATAGGGGTTGGAAACACCATATATTTT.

V usage is TRBV4-1 and J usage is TRBJ2-1; D perhaps matches TRBD2 (5 bases). Trimming took off 0 bases at V and 3 bases at J, with 15 bases between the two ends. The CDR3 is 17 residues long. Germline V CDR1 and CDR2: MGHRA, YSYEKL. CDR3 protein: CASSQDGVAGLYNEQFF. Here the CDR3 DNA reads TGCGCCAGCAGCCAAGATGGGGTGGCGGGCCTCTACAATGAGCAGTTCTTC.

This chain joins TRBV7-3 and TRBJ1-1; D is uncertain. CDR3 length: 16 residues. CDR1 is SGHTA and CDR2 is FQGTGA in the germline V gene. The V and J ends lost 4 bases and 5 bases respectively, with 20 bases between them. The CDR3 DNA sequence: TGTGCCAGCAGCTCTGAACCGGTCCGGGGTGGTACTGAAGCTTTCTTT. Its translation: CASSSEPVRGGTEAFF.

The gene calls are TRBV12-5 and TRBJ2-5; D unclear. CDR1 LGHNT and CDR2 FRNRAP come from the germline V gene. The CDR3 loop spans 12 amino acids. V gave up 6 bases and J gave up 5 bases, with 10 bases separating them. The CDR3 sequence: CASGPEWETQYF. The CDR3 region has the DNA TGTGCTAGTGGACCGGAGTGGGAGACCCAGTACTTC.

There are a few counts of this clone. The chain combines TRBV12-5 with TRBJ2-5; D possibly corresponds to TRBD2 (6 bases). Trimming removed 1 base at V and 9 bases at J, with 9 bases between. Germline CDR1 LGHNT, CDR2 FRNRAP. This CDR3 is built from 12 residues. The CDR3 region has the DNA TGTGCTAGTGGTTTGGGTTCGGGAGCCCAGTACTTC. Its protein is CASGLGSGAQYF. The full variable domain, rest sourced from reference TRBV12-5 and TRBJ2-5, is DARVTQTPRHKVTEMGQEVTMRCQPILGHNTVFWYRQTMMQGLELLAYFRNRAPLDDSGMPKDRFSAEMPDATLATLKIQPSEPRDSAVYFCASGLGSGAQYFGPGTRLLVL.

This clone came up a few times. The V call is TRBV5-5, the J call TRBJ1-1; TRBD1 might be the D (6 bases). The germline gives CDR1 SGHKS, CDR2 YYEKEE (reference sequence). V lost 1 base and J 1 base, leaving 11 bases between the germline ends. This CDR3 has 15 residues. The CDR3 protein is CASSLYQGTNTEAFF. The CDR3, as DNA: TGTGCCAGCAGCTTGTATCAGGGGACGAACACTGAAGCTTTCTTT.

The chain couples TRBV6-1 to TRBJ2-7, with 8 positions matching TRBD1. Germline V lookup: CDR1 MNHNS, CDR2 SASEGT. The trim removed 6 bases at V and 4 bases at J, leaving 5 bases unmatched. The CDR3 totals 13 residues. The CDR3 loop is CASRGQGRYEQYF. In DNA, the CDR3 is TGTGCCAGCAGAGGACAGGGTCGGTACGAGCAGTACTTC.